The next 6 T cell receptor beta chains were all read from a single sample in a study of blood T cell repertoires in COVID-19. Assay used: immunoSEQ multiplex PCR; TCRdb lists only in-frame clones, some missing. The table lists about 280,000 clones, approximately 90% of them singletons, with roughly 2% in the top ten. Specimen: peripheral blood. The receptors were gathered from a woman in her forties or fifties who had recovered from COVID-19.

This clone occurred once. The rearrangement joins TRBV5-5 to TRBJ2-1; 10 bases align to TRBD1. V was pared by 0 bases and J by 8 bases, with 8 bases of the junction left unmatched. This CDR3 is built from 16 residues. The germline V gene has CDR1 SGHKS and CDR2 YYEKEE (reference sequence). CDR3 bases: TGTGCCAGCAGCTTGGATGGGACAGGGGCAATATATGAGCAGTTCTTC. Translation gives CASSLDGTGAIYEQFF. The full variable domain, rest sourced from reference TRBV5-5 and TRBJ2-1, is DAGVTQSPTHLIKTRGQQVTLRCSPISGHKSVSWYQQVLGQGPQFIFQYYEKEERGRGNFPDRFSARQFPNYSSELNVNALLLGDSALYLCASSLDGTGAIYEQFFGPGTRLTVL.

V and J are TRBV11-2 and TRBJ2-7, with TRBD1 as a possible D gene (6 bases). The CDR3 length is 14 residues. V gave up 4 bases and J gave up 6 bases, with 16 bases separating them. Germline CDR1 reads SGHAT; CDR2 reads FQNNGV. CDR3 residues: CASSSDRDKSEQYF. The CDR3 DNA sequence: TGTGCCAGCAGCTCCGACCGGGACAAAAGCGAGCAGTACTTC.

Here the CDR3 reads CASSTGLAGGLETQYF. The CDR3 coding sequence is TGTGCCAGCAGCACAGGACTAGCGGGGGGTTTAGAGACCCAGTACTTC. The rearrangement joins TRBV7-8 to TRBJ2-5; 14 nucleotides align to TRBD2. CDR3 length equals 16 residues. The V gene end was trimmed by 5 bases and the J gene end by 4 bases; junction bases not matched to a gene: 6. Germline V gene lookup returns CDR1 SGHVS and CDR2 FQNEAQ. Variable domain in full (rest from reference TRBV7-8 and TRBJ2-5): GAGVSQSPRYKVAKRGQDVALRCDPISGHVSLFWYQQALGQGPEFLTYFQNEAQLDKSGLPSDRFFAERPEGSVSTLKIQRTQQEDSAVYLCASSTGLAGGLETQYFGPGTRLLVL.

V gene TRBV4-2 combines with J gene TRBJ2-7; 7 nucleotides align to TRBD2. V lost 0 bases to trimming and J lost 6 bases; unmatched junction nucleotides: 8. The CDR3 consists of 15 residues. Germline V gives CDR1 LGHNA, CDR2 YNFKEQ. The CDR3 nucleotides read TGTGCCAGCAGCCAAGATTTATTAGCGGGCCCCGAGCAGTACTTC. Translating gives CASSQDLLAGPEQYF.

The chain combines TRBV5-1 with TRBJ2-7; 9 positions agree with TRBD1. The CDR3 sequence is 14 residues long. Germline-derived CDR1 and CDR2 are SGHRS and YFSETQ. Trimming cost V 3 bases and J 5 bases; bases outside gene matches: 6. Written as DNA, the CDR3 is TGCGCCAGCAGCTCACAGGGGGCTCTCGACGAGCAGTACTTC. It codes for CASSSQGALDEQYF. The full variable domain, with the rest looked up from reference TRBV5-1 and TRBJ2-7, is KAGVTQTPRYLIKTRGQQVTLSCSPISGHRSVSWYQQTPGQGLQFLFEYFSETQRNKGNFPGRFSGRQFSNSRSEMNVSTLELGDSALYLCASSSQGALDEQYFGPGTRLTVT.

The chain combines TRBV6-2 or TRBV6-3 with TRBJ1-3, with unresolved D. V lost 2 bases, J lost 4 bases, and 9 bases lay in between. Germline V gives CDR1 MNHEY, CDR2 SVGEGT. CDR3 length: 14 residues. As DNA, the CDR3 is TGTGCCAGCAGTTACGGCGGAGGAGGAAACACCATATATTTT. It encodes CASSYGGGGNTIYF.